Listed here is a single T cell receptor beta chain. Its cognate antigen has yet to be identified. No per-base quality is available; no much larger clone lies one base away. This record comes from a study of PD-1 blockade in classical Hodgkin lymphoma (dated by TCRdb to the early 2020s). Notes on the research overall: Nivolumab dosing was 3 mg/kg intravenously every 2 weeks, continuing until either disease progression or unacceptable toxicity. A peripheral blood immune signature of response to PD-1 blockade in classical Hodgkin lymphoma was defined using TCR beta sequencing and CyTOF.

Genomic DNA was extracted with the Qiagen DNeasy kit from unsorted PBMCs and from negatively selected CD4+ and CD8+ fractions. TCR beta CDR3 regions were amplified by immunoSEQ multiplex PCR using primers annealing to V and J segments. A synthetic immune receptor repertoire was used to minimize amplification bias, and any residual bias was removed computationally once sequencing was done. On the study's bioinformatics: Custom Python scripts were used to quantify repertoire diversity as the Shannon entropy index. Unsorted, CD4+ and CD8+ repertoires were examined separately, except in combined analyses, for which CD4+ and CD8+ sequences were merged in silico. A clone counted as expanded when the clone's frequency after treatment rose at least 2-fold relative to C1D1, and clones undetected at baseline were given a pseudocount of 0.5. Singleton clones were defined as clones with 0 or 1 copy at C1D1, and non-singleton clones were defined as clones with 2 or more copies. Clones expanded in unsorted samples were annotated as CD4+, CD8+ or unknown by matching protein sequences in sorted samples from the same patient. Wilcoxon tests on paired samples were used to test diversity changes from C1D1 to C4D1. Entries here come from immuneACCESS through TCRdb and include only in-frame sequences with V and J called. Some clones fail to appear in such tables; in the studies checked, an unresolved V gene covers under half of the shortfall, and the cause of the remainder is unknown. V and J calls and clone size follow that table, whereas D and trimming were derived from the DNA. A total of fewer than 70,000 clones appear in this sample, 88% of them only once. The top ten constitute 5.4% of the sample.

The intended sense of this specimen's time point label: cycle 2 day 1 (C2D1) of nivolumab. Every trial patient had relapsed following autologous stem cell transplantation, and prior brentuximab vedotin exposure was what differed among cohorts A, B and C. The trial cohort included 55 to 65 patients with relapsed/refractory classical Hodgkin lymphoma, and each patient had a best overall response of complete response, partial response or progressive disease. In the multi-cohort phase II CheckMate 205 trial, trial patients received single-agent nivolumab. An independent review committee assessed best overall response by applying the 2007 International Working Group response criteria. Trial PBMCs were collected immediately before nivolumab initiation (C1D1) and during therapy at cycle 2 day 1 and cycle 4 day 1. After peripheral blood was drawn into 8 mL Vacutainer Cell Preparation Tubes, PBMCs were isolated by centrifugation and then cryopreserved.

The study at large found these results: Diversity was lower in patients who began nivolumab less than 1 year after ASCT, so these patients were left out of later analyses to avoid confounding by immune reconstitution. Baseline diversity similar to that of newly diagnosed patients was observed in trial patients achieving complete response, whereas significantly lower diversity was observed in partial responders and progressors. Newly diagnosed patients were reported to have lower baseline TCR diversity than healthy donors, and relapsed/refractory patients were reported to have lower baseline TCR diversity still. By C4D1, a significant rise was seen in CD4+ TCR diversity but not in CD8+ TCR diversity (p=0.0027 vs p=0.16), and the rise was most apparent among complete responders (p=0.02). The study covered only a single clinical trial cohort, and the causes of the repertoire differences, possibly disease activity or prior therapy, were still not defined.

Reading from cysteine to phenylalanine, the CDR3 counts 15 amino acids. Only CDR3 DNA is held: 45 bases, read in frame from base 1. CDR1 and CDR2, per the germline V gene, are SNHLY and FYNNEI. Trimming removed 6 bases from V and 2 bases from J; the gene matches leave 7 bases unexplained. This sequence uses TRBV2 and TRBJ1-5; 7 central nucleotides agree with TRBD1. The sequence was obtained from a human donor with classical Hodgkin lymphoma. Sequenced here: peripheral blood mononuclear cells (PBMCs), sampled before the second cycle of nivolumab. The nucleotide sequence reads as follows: TGTGCCAGCAGGGTTGACAGGGCGCGCAATCAGCCCCAGCATTTT. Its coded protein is CASRVDRARNQPQHF.